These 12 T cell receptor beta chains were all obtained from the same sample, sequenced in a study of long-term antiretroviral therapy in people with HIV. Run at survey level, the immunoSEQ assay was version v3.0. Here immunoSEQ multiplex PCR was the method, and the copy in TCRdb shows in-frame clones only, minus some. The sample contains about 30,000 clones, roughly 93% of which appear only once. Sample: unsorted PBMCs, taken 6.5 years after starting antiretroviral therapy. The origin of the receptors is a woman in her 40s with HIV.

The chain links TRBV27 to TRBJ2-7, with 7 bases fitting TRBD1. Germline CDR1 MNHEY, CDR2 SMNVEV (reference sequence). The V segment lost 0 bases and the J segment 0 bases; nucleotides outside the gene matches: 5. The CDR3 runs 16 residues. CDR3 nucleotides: TGTGCCAGCAGTTTATCAGGGACAGCGAGCTCCTACGAGCAGTACTTC. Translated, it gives CASSLSGTASSYEQYF.

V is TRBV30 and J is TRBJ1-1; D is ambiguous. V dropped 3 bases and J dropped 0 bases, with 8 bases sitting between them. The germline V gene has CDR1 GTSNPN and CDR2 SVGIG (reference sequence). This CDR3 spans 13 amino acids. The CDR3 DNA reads TGTGCCTGGAGGGAGACGGTGAACACTGAAGCTTTCTTT. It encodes CAWRETVNTEAFF.

CDR3 coding DNA: TGCGCCAGCAGTGATACCGGGACTAGTGTCTACGAGCAGTACTTC. As protein: CASSDTGTSVYEQYF. The chain links TRBV5-1 to TRBJ2-7; TRBD2 matches at 8 bases. The CDR3 has 15 residues. Germline assignment: CDR1 SGHRS and CDR2 YFSETQ. The junction had 10 bases not matched to a gene; V was cut back by 5 bases and J by 3 bases.

CDR3: CASSSKQRGVTDTQYF. As DNA, the CDR3 is TGTGCCAGCAGTTCAAAACAGCGGGGGGTCACAGATACGCAGTATTTT. The chain joins TRBV6-6 to TRBJ2-3, with 9 bases fitting TRBD2. CDR3 size: 16 residues. From germline, CDR1 is MNHNY and CDR2 SVGAGI (reference sequence). V shed 4 bases, J shed 2 bases, and the junction held 7 bases outside the gene matches.

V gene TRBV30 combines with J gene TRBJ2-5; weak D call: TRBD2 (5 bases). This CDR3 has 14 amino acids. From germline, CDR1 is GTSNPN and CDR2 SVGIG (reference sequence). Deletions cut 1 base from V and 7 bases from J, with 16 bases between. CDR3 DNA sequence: TGTGCCTGGAGTGCTTCCGGGGTTTTTGTGACCCAGTACTTC. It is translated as CAWSASGVFVTQYF.

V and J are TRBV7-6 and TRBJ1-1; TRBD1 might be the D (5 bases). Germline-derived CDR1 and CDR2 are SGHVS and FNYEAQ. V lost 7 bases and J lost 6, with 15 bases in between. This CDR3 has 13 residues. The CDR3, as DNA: TGTGCCAGCACGTCGGGGGTAGGTGCTGAAGCTTTCTTT. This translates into CASTSGVGAEAFF.

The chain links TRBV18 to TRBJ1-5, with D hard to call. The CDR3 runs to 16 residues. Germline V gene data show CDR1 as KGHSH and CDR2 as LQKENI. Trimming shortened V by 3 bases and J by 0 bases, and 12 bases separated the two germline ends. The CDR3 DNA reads TGTGCCAGCTCACCCCCGGGCCTTAATAGCAATCAGCCCCAGCATTTT. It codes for CASSPPGLNSNQPQHF.

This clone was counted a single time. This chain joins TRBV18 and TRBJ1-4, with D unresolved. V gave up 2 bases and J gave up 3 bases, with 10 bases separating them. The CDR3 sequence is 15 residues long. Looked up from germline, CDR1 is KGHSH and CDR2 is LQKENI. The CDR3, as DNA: TGTGCCAGCTCACCAGGGAGGGCTTCTAATGAAAAACTGTTTTTT. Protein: CASSPGRASNEKLFF.

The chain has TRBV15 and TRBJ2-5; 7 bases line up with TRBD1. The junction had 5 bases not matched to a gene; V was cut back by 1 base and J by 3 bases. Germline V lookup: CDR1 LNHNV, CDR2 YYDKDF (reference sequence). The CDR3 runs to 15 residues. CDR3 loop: CATSRAPTGEETQYF. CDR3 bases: TGTGCCACCAGCAGAGCGCCAACAGGGGAAGAGACCCAGTACTTC.

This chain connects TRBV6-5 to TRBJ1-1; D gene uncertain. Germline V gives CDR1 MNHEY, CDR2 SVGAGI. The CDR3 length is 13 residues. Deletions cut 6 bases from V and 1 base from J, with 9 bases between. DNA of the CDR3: TGTGCCAGCAGGCCTACAAAGAACACTGAAGCTTTCTTT. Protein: CASRPTKNTEAFF.

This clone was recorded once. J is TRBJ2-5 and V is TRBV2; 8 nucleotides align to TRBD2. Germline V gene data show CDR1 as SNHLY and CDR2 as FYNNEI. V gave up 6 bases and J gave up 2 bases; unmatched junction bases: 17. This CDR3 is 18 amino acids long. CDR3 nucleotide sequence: TGTGCCAGCAGGGCCGGGGCGGGAGGAGGGGCTAATCAAGAGACCCAGTACTTC. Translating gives CASRAGAGGGANQETQYF.

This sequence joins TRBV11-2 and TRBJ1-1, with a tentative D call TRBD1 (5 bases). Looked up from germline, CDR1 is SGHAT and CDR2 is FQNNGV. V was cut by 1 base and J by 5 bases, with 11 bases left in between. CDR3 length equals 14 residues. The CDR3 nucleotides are TGTGCCAGCAGCTTAGCCAGGGAGAGAACTGAAGCTTTCTTT. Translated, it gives CASSLARERTEAFF.